This TCR beta chain was found in a study of blood T cells in healthy people across ages. General study findings and limits: Older age coincided with a roughly linear decline in TCR beta diversity per million T cells. Long-lived and aged donors differed, with more naive CD4+ cells and higher diversity in the long-lived. Across samples, TCR beta diversity tracked strongly with naive T cell percentage.

Remarks on this clonotype: What it binds is not known.

A J-beta primer mix and a sample-barcoded 5' primer were used in a second PCR of about 7 to 12 cycles. TCRdb re-analysed the 5' RACE reads in MiXCR, keeping a single row per CDR3 protein. The data contain about 620,000 distinct CDR3 sequences, 20% to 25% of them singletons. The CDR3 has 16 residues. V shed 4 bases and J 4 bases; nucleotides not matched to a gene: 6. The V gene's germline CDR1 is MGHRA and CDR2 YSYEKL. The chain combines TRBV4-1 with TRBJ1-4; TRBD1 agrees at 10 bases. This TCR was recovered from a man between 65 and 85 years old in good health. The sequencing sample was made of blood. In DNA form, the CDR3 reads TGCGCCAGCAGCCCCCGACAGGGGGCTGATAATGAAAAACTGTTTTTT. The encoded protein is CASSPRQGADNEKLFF.